The clone carrying this T cell receptor (beta chain) was seen many times. Its antigen is unidentified. Hyperthyroidism patients, aged 18 to 65, were newly diagnosed, under 2 months' duration. Investigators amplified TCR beta CDR3 regions from RNA transcripts. HTBI primers were used in a first-round RT-PCR, which preceded a second-round multiplex PCR. MiXCR, run by TCRdb on the multiplex PCR reads, gives a single entry per CDR3 protein. Of 300,000 to 500,000 distinct CDR3 sequences in the sample, less than 20% were seen once. The sample originates from a study of Graves' ophthalmopathy and Graves' hyperthyroidism. The ends lost 4 bases at V and 0 bases at J; junction bases unmatched: 10. This CDR3 is 17 amino acids long. Germline CDR1 and CDR2: LNHDA and SQIVND (reference sequence). Whole-study findings and limits: Most expanded clonotypes from thyroid (those above 0.001 frequency) were also found in blood. In predicting ophthalmopathy progression, the model reached about 71% sensitivity and around 72% specificity.

The rearrangement joins TRBV19 to TRBJ1-1; 8 bases are shared with TRBD1. The source of this sequence is a woman aged 18-29 years with stable Graves' hyperthyroidism. Specimen: peripheral blood. The CDR3 nucleotides read TGTGCCAGTAGTAATTTCAGGACAGGGAACATGAACACTGAAGCTTTCTTT. Its translation: CASSNFRTGNMNTEAFF.